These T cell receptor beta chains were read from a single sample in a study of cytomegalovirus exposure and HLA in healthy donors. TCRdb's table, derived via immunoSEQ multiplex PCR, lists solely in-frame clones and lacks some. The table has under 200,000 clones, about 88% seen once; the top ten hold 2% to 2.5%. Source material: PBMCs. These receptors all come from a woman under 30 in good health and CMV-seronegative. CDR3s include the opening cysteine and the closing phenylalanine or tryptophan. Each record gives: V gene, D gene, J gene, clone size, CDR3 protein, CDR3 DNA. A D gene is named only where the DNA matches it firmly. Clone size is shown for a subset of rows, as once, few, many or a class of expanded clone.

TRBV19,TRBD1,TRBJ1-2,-,CASSIGAGQGLSGYTF,TGTGCCAGTAGTATAGGGGCGGGACAGGGGTTGTCGGGCTACACCTTC
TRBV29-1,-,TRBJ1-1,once,CSTGEDLSEAFF,TGCAGCACCGGGGAGGACCTCAGTGAAGCTTTCTTT
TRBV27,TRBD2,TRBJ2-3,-,CASSPSWMREGGDTQYF,TGTGCCAGCAGCCCCTCTTGGATGCGGGAGGGTGGGGATACGCAGTATTTT
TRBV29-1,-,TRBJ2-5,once,CSVDGGDSFQETQYF,TGCAGCGTTGATGGTGGGGACTCATTCCAAGAGACCCAGTACTTC
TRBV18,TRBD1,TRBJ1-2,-,CASSPPTTGGKGYTF,TGTGCCAGCTCACCACCGACGACAGGGGGCAAAGGCTACACCTTC
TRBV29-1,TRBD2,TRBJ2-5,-,CSVWTSGEGTQYF,TGCAGCGTTTGGACTAGCGGGGAGGGGACCCAGTACTTC
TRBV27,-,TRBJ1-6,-,CASSPLRGYNSPLHF,TGTGCCAGCAGTCCCCTCCGGGGATATAATTCACCCCTCCACTTT
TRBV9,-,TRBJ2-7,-,CASSSSSGVYEQYF,TGTGCCAGCAGCTCTTCCTCAGGGGTCTACGAGCAGTACTTC
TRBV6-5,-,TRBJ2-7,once,CASGPTIYEQYF,TGTGCCAGCGGCCCCACGATCTACGAGCAGTACTTC
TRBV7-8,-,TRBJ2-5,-,CASNSLELETQYF,TGTGCCAGCAATAGTCTGGAGCTAGAGACCCAGTACTTC
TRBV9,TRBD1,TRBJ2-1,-,CASSVGAGQVNEQFF,TGTGCCAGCAGCGTCGGTGCGGGACAGGTCAATGAGCAGTTCTTC
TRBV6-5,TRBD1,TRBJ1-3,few,CASRTGFSGNTIYF,TGTGCCAGCAGGACAGGGTTCTCTGGAAACACCATATATTTT
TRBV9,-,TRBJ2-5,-,CASSVGVRETQYF,TGTGCCAGCAGCGTAGGGGTGAGGGAGACCCAGTACTTC
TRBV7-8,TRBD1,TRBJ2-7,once,CASSLAPGGNVAIYEQYF,TGTGCCAGCAGCTTAGCCCCAGGGGGCAATGTGGCGATTTACGAGCAGTACTTC
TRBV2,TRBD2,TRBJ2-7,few,CASQDSGYEQYF,TGTGCCAGCCAGGATAGCGGGTACGAGCAGTACTTC
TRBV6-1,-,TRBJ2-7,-,CASIGVRFSYEQYF,TGTGCCAGCATCGGTGTAAGATTTTCCTACGAGCAGTACTTC
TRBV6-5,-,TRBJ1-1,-,CASSYNRAGAEAFF,TGTGCCAGCAGTTACAATCGGGCGGGGGCTGAAGCTTTCTTT
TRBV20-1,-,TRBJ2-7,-,CSARTAYEQYF,TGCAGTGCTAGGACAGCCTACGAGCAGTACTTC
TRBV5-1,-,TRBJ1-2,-,CASSREGEGVYGYTF,TGCGCCAGCAGTCGTGAAGGGGAGGGTGTCTATGGCTACACCTTC
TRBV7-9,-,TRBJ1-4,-,CASSPGSKANEKLFF,TGTGCCAGCAGCCCGGGGAGCAAAGCTAATGAAAAACTGTTTTTT
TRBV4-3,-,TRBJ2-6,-,CASSQDQPGGTGANVLTF,TGCGCCAGCAGCCAAGATCAACCAGGGGGGACTGGGGCCAACGTCCTGACTTTC
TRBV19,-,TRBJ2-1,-,CASSSPGTAFNEQFF,TGTGCCAGTAGCAGTCCCGGGACTGCCTTCAATGAGCAGTTCTTC
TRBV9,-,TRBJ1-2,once,CASSVGARRVDYGYTF,TGTGCCAGCAGCGTAGGGGCGCGCAGGGTTGACTATGGCTACACCTTC
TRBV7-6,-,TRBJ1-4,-,CASSLTGSTNEKLFF,TGTGCCAGCAGCTTAACAGGATCAACTAATGAAAAACTGTTTTTT
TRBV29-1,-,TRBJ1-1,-,CSVEDLRGWTEAFF,TGCAGCGTTGAAGATCTAAGGGGGTGGACTGAAGCTTTCTTT
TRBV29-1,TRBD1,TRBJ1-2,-,CSAVTGDDYTF,TGCAGCGCTGTGACAGGGGACGACTACACCTTC
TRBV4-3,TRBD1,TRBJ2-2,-,CASSQVRGPSTGELFF,TGCGCCAGCAGCCAAGTTAGGGGGCCGAGCACCGGGGAGCTGTTTTTT
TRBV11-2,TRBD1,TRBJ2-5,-,CASSPTGGRETQYF,TGTGCCAGCAGCCCAACAGGGGGCAGAGAGACCCAGTACTTC
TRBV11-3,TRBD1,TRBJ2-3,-,CASSSTGTDTDTQYF,TGTGCCAGCAGCTCGACAGGGACAGACACAGATACGCAGTATTTT
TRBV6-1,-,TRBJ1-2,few,CASSPDRDGYTF,TGTGCCAGCAGCCCAGACAGAGATGGCTACACCTTC
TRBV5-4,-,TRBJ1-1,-,CASSLNLQLLNTEAFF,TGTGCCAGCAGCTTGAACCTACAGCTACTGAACACTGAAGCTTTCTTT
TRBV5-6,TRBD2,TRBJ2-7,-,CASRRGENEQYF,TGTGCCAGCCGTCGGGGGGAGAACGAGCAGTACTTC
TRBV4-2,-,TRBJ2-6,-,CASSQFADSPHSGANVLTF,TGTGCCAGCAGCCAATTTGCGGACAGCCCACACTCTGGGGCCAACGTCCTGACTTTC
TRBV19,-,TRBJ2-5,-,CASSLTRDIPQETGYF,TGTGCCAGTAGTCTTACCAGGGATATCCCTCAAGAGACGGGGTACTTC
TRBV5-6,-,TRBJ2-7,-,CASSLARSPYEQYF,TGTGCCAGCAGCTTGGCCCGCAGTCCCTACGAGCAGTACTTC
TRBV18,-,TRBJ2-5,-,CASSPDSYQETQYF,TGTGCCAGCTCACCGGACAGCTACCAAGAGACCCAGTACTTC
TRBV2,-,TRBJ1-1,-,CASRGGREDTEAFF,TGTGCCAGCAGGGGCGGCAGGGAAGACACTGAAGCTTTCTTT
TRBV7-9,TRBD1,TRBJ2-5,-,CASSLTGGYQETQYF,TGTGCCAGCAGCTTAACAGGGGGGTACCAAGAGACCCAGTACTTC
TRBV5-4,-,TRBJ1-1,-,CASSFPTGEAFF,TGTGCCAGCAGCTTTCCTACAGGGGAAGCTTTCTTT
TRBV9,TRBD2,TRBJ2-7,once,CASSVEPSGTYEQYF,TGTGCCAGCAGCGTAGAACCTAGCGGGACCTACGAGCAGTACTTC
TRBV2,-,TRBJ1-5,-,CASSELVYSNQPQHF,TGTGCCAGCAGTGAATTAGTCTATAGCAATCAGCCCCAGCATTTT
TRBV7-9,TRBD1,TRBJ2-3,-,CASSFRDRGDTQYF,TGTGCCAGCAGCTTCCGGGACAGGGGGGATACGCAGTATTTT
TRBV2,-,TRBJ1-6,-,CASMRGQNQFSPLHF,TGTGCCAGCATGCGGGGTCAAAACCAGTTTTCACCCCTCCACTTT
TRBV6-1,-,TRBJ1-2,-,CASSLPVDRQGYTF,TGTGCCAGCAGTCTTCCCGTAGACAGGCAGGGCTACACCTTC
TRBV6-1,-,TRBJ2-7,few,CASRGSLGEQYF,TGTGCCAGCAGGGGCTCTCTTGGCGAGCAGTACTTC
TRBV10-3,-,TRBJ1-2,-,CAIRGDTDYGYTF,TGTGCCATCAGGGGGGACACAGACTATGGCTACACCTTC
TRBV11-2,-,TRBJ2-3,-,CASSPGALSTDTQYF,TGTGCCAGCAGCCCGGGAGCTTTGAGCACAGATACGCAGTATTTT
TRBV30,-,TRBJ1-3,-,CAWKKGDNSGNTIYF,TGTGCCTGGAAAAAGGGGGACAACTCTGGAAACACCATATATTTT
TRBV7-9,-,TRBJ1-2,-,CASSPGSGYTF,TGTGCCAGCAGCCCAGGGTCTGGCTACACCTTC
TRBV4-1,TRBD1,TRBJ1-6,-,CASSALGTEINSPLHF,TGCGCCAGCTCAGCCCTCGGGACAGAAATTAATTCACCCCTCCACTTT
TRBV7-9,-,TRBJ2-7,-,CASSPGRQGEQYF,TGTGCCAGCAGCCCGGGTCGCCAGGGCGAGCAGTACTTC
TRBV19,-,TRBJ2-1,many,CASSIADSYNEQFF,TGTGCCAGTAGTATCGCGGACAGCTACAATGAGCAGTTCTTC
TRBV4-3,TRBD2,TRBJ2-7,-,CASSQAASGRFGQYF,TGCGCCAGCAGCCAAGCAGCTAGCGGGAGGTTTGGGCAGTACTTC
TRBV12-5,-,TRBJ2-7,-,CASGRQALSSYEQYF,TGTGCTAGTGGAAGACAGGCCCTTAGCTCCTACGAGCAGTACTTC
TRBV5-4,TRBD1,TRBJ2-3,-,CASSLEDRGTDTQYF,TGTGCCAGCAGCTTGGAAGACAGGGGCACAGATACGCAGTATTTT